The rows below give T cell receptor beta chains drawn from one sample of a study of regulatory T cells in long-lasting Graves disease. From the multiplex PCR reads, TCRdb called clonotypes with MiXCR, one entry per CDR3 protein. The sample lists around 460,000 distinct CDR3 sequences, around a fifth occurring once. Here the sequenced sample was peripheral blood mononuclear cells (PBMCs), taken when the disease was refractory, from a patient treated with antithyroid drugs. The receptors originated from a female donor with Graves disease. The CDR3 runs from the conserved cysteine through the conserved F or W. Fields, in order: V gene, clone size, J gene, D gene, CDR3 DNA, CDR3 protein. A D gene is named only where the DNA matches it firmly. Clone size appears in some rows only: once, few, many, or a class for an expanded clone.

>TRBV7-2|many|TRBJ2-7|TRBD1
TGTGCCAGCAGCTTTACAGGGGAAGGGGAGCAGTACTTC
CASSFTGEGEQYF
>TRBV16|.|TRBJ1-3|.
TGTGCCAGCAGCCGCGACGGAGGGACTGGAAACACCATATATTTT
CASSRDGGTGNTIYF
>TRBV4-2|.|TRBJ2-7|.
TGTGCCAGCAGCCAAGACACGGGAGATACGTACGAGCAGTACTTC
CASSQDTGDTYEQYF
>TRBV11-1|.|TRBJ2-7|TRBD1
TGTGCCAGCAACCCGGGACAGGGAAAATACGAGCAGTACTTC
CASNPGQGKYEQYF
>TRBV5-6|.|TRBJ2-4|.
TGTGCCAGCAGCCGCTTGGAAGGGTTAGCCAAAAACATTCAGTACTTC
CASSRLEGLAKNIQYF
>TRBV7-4|.|TRBJ1-5|TRBD1
TGTGCCAGCAGCTTAGTGGACAGGGACCATAGCAATCAGCCCCAGCATTTT
CASSLVDRDHSNQPQHF
>TRBV10-3|.|TRBJ1-1|TRBD1
TGTGCCATCAGTGAGTCGGGGGGACAGGTCGATGAAGCTTTCTTT
CAISESGGQVDEAFF
>TRBV12-3/TRBV12-4|many|TRBJ1-4|TRBD1
TGTGCCAGCAGTTTAGCGGAGACAGGGGAGGAACTGTTTTTT
CASSLAETGEELFF
>TRBV12-3/TRBV12-4|many|TRBJ2-5|TRBD2
TGTGCCAGCAGTCTGGGAGGGGCTTCGGAGACCCAGTACTTC
CASSLGGASETQYF
>TRBV9|.|TRBJ1-3|TRBD1
TGTGCCAGCGGGGCCGCAGGGGGCGGTGGAAACACCATATATTTT
CASGAAGGGGNTIYF
>TRBV20-1|.|TRBJ1-1|.
TGCAGTGCTAGAGTAGCGAACACTGAAGCTTTCTTT
CSARVANTEAFF
>TRBV19|few|TRBJ2-7|.
TGTGCCAGTAGTACGGCAGGAGCCTACGAGCAGTACTTC
CASSTAGAYEQYF
>TRBV6-1|once|TRBJ1-1|.
TGTGCCAGCAGTAATCTGGGATATGAAGCTTTCTTT
CASSNLGYEAFF
>TRBV2|.|TRBJ2-1|.
TGTGCCAGCAGTGAGCAGGGGAGCTCCTACAATGAGCAGTTCTTC
CASSEQGSSYNEQFF
>TRBV20-1|many|TRBJ2-3|TRBD2
TGCAGTGCTCGAGGGGAGGGGAAAGATACGCAGTATTTT
CSARGEGKDTQYF
>TRBV11-2|many|TRBJ1-4|.
TGTGCCAGCAGCTTACAGGGTCGTGGTGAAAAACTGTTTTTT
CASSLQGRGEKLFF
>TRBV5-1|few|TRBJ2-4|TRBD2
TGCGCCAGCAGCGATCCCTCGCGGGGGGGGACTGAAAACATTCAGTACTTC
CASSDPSRGGTENIQYF
>TRBV5-1|once|TRBJ1-5|.
TGCGCCAGCAGCCTCGGCCCCCAGGGCTCTCAGCCCCAGCATTTT
CASSLGPQGSQPQHF
>TRBV4-2|few|TRBJ1-1|.
TGTGCCAGCAGCCCGCCCGGGCCTCGGGCGAACACTGAAGCTTTCTTT
CASSPPGPRANTEAFF
>TRBV5-5|many|TRBJ2-5|.
TGTGCCAGCAGCTTGTACACAGACCAAGAGACCCAGTACTTC
CASSLYTDQETQYF
>TRBV9|.|TRBJ1-3|.
TGTGCCAGCAGCGTAGCCTCCTTTCCCTCTGGAAACACCATATATTTT
CASSVASFPSGNTIYF
>TRBV9|.|TRBJ1-1|.
TGTGCCAGCAACCGGGACCAGCGCACTGAAGCTTTCTTT
CASNRDQRTEAFF
>TRBV11-3|many|TRBJ2-7|.
TGTGCCAGCAGCCCGCAGAAGAGCTCCTACGAGCAGTACTTC
CASSPQKSSYEQYF
>TRBV6-1|.|TRBJ2-1|.
TGTGCCAGCAGACACGGGGGGCCCCCCTACAATGAGCAGTTCTTC
CASRHGGPPYNEQFF
>TRBV20-1|.|TRBJ2-7|TRBD1
TGCAGTGCTAGAGATCCGACAGGGGGTTCAACCTACGAGCAGTACTTC
CSARDPTGGSTYEQYF
>TRBV6-1|few|TRBJ2-7|TRBD1
TGTGCCAGCAGCAAGGGGACAGGGAACCACGAGCAGTACTTC
CASSKGTGNHEQYF
>TRBV6-1|many|TRBJ1-1|.
TGTGCCAGCAGGAACTTACAGGGCTTCACTGAAGCTTTCTTT
CASRNLQGFTEAFF
>TRBV19|.|TRBJ1-5|TRBD1
TGTGCCAGTAGTATGGACCTGACAGGGAGCAATCAGCCCCAGCATTTT
CASSMDLTGSNQPQHF
>TRBV7-9|.|TRBJ2-7|TRBD1
TGTGCCAGCAGCTCCAAAGGCCAGGGGGACTACGAGCAGTACTTC
CASSSKGQGDYEQYF
>TRBV28|many|TRBJ2-7|.
TGTGCCAGCAGCCGACCGGGCCTGGGATCCTACGAGCAGTACTTC
CASSRPGLGSYEQYF
>TRBV6-5|many|TRBJ2-7|.
TGTGCCAGCAGTTACAACGGCCGTAGGTACGAGCAGTACTTC
CASSYNGRRYEQYF
>TRBV7-2|.|TRBJ2-7|TRBD1
TGTGCCAGCAGCTTCGTTGGGACAGCGCCCGAGCAGTACTTC
CASSFVGTAPEQYF
>TRBV5-1|many|TRBJ1-2|.
TGCGCCAGCAGTACCCTGACCTTCGCGGATGGCTACACCTTC
CASSTLTFADGYTF
>TRBV25-1|.|TRBJ1-5|TRBD1
TGTGCCAGCAGCTCGACAGGGGAGGACCAGCCCCAGCATTTT
CASSSTGEDQPQHF
>TRBV7-2|many|TRBJ1-2|.
TGTGCCAGCAGCCCGGGACGTACCCCAACCTATGGCTACACCTTC
CASSPGRTPTYGYTF
>TRBV20-1|many|TRBJ1-6|TRBD1
TGCAGTGCTAGAGATCCACAGGGGTTTGGTTCACCCCTCCACTTT
CSARDPQGFGSPLHF
>TRBV7-2|few|TRBJ2-2|.
TGTGCCAGCAGCTCGGGATCGGACGAGAACACCGGGGAGCTGTTTTTT
CASSSGSDENTGELFF
>TRBV29-1|.|TRBJ2-1|.
TGCAGCGTCGCAGCACATTCCGACCCGGGTGAGCAGTTCTTC
CSVAAHSDPGEQFF
>TRBV3-1|.|TRBJ2-3|.
TGTGCCAGCAGCCAAACTGGGGATTTGACAGATACGCAGTATTTT
CASSQTGDLTDTQYF
>TRBV28|many|TRBJ1-2|TRBD1
TGTGCCACCTCGGGACAGATCTATGGCTACACCTTC
CATSGQIYGYTF
>TRBV28|many|TRBJ2-2|TRBD1
TGTGCCAGCAGCTTACAGGGGTCCTACACCGGGGAGCTGTTTTTT
CASSLQGSYTGELFF
>TRBV28|.|TRBJ1-2|.
TGTGCCAGCTCACCGAGGAGTCAGGTGGACTATGGCTACACCTTC
CASSPRSQVDYGYTF